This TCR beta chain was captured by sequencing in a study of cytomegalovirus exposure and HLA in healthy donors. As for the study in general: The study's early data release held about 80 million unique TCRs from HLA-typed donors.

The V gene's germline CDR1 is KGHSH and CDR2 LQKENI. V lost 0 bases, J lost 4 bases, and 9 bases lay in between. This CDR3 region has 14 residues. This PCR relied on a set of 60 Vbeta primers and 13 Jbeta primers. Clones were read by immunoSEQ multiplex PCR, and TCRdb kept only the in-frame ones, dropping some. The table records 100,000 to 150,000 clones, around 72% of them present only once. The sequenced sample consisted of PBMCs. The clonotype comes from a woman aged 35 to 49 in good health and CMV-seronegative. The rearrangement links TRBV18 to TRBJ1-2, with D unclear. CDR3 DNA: TGTGCCAGCTCACCACCCGAGGCCTTCTATGGCTACACCTTC. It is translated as CASSPPEAFYGYTF.